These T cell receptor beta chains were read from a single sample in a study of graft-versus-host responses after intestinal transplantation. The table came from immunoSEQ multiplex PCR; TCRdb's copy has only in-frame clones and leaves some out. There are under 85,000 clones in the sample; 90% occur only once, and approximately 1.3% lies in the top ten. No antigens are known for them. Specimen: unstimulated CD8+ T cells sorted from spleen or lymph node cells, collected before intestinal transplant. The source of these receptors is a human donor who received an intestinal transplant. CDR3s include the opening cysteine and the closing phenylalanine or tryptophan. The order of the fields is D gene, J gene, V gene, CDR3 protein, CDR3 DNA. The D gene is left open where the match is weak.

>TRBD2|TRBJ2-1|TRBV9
CASSVATQFSGGNNEQFF
TGTGCCAGCAGCGTAGCCACACAATTTAGCGGGGGGAACAATGAGCAGTTCTTC
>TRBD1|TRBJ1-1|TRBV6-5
CASSYYGTGDTEAFF
TGTGCCAGCAGTTACTACGGGACAGGGGACACTGAAGCTTTCTTT
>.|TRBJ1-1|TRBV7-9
CASSFGRGTEAFF
TGTGCCAGCAGCTTCGGCAGGGGCACTGAAGCTTTCTTT
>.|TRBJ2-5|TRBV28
CASTLTGQETQYF
TGTGCCAGCACCCTCACAGGTCAAGAGACCCAGTACTTC
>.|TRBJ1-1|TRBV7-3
CASSLTGSAVAQEAFF
TGTGCCAGCAGCTTAACCGGGAGCGCCGTGGCCCAAGAAGCTTTCTTT
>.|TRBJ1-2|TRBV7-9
CASSSDFLREGYTF
TGTGCCAGCAGCTCGGACTTTTTAAGGGAGGGCTACACCTTC
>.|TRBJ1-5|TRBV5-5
CASSWTGPGGNQPQHF
TGTGCCAGCAGCTGGACCGGACCCGGGGGGAATCAGCCCCAGCATTTT
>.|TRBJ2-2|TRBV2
CASMQGQNTGELFF
TGTGCCAGCATGCAGGGACAGAACACCGGGGAGCTGTTTTTT
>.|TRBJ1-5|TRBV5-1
CASSPDGQYSNQPQHF
TGCGCCAGCAGCCCCGACGGACAATATAGCAATCAGCCCCAGCATTTT
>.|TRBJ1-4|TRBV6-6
CASSYGEVDEKLFF
TGTGCCAGCAGTTACGGGGAGGTTGATGAAAAACTGTTTTTT
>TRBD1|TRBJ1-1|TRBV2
CASSDRPTGPNTEAFF
TGTGCCAGCAGCGACAGACCGACAGGGCCGAACACTGAAGCTTTCTTT